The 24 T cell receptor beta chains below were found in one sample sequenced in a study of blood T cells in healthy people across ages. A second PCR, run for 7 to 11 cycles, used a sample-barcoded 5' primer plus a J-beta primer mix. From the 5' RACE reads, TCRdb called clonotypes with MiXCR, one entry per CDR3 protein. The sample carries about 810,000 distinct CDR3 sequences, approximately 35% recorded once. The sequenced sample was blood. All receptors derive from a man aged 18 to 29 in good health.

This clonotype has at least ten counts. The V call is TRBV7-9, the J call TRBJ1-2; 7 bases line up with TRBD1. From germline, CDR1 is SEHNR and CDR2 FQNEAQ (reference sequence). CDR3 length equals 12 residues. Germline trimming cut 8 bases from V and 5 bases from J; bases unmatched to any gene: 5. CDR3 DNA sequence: TGTGCCAGCCCGACAGGGACATATGGCTACACCTTC. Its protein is CASPTGTYGYTF.

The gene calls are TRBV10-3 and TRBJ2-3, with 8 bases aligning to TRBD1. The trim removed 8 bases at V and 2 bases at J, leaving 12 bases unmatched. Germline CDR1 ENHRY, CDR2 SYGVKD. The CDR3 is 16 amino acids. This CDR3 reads CAIQGGTGLNTDTQYF. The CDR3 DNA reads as TGTGCCATCCAAGGGGGGACAGGCCTTAACACAGATACGCAGTATTTT.

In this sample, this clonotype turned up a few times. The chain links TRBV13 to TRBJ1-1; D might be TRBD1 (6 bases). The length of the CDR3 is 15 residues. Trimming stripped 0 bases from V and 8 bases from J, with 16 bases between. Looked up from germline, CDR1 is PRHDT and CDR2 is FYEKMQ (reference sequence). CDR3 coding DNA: TGTGCCAGCAGCTTAGGGCAGGGGCATGCGGGGGAAGCTTTCTTT. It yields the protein CASSLGQGHAGEAFF.

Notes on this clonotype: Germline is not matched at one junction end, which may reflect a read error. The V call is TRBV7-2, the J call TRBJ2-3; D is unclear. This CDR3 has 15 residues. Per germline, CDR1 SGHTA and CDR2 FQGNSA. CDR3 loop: CACSLLALGTDTQYF. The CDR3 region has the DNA TGTGCCTGCAGCCTTCTCGCGTTGGGCACAGATACGCAGTATTTT.

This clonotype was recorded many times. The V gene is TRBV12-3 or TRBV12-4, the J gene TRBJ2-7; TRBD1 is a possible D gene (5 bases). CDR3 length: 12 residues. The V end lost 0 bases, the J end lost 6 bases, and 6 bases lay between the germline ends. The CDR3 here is CASSLAGVEQYF. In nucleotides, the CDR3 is TGTGCCAGCAGTTTAGCAGGGGTCGAGCAGTACTTC.

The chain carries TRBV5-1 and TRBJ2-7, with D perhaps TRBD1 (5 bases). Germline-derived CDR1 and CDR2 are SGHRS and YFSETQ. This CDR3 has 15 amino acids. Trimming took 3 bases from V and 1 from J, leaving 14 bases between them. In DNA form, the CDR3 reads TGCGCCAGCAGCTACCGGGCAGGGAAGTCCTACGAGCAGTACTTC. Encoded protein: CASSYRAGKSYEQYF.

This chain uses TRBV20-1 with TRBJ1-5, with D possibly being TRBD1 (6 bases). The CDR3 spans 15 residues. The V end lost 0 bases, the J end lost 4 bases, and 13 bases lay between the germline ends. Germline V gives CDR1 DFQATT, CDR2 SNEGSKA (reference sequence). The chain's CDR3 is CSARDGGGANQPQHF. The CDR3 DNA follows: TGCAGTGCTAGAGATGGGGGGGGGGCAAATCAGCCCCAGCATTTT.

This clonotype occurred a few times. In DNA form, the CDR3 reads TGTGCCAGCAGTAAGCCGGGGGCCTACACAGATACGCAGTATTTT. Encoded protein: CASSKPGAYTDTQYF. The chain joins TRBV27 to TRBJ2-3, with D perhaps being TRBD1 or TRBD2 (6 bases each). Germline V gene lookup returns CDR1 MNHEY and CDR2 SMNVEV (reference sequence). V gave up 5 bases and J gave up 2 bases, with 14 bases separating them. This CDR3 is 15 amino acids long.

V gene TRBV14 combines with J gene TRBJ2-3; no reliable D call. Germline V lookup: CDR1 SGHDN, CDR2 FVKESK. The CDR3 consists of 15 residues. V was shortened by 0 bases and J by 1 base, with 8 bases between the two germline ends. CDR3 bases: TGTGCCAGCAGCCAAGAAAATTGGGGCACAGATACGCAGTATTTT. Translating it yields CASSQENWGTDTQYF.

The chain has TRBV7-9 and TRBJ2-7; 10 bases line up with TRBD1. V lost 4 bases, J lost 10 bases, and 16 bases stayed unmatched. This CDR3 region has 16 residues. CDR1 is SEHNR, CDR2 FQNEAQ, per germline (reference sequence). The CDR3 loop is CASSSRTGGKTEIQYF. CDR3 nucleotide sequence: TGTGCCAGCAGCTCACGGACAGGGGGAAAGACGGAGATCCAGTACTTC.

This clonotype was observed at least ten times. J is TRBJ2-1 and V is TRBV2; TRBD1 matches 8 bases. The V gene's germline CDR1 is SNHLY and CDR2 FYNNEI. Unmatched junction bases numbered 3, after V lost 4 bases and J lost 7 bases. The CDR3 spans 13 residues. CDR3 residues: CASSGQGRNEQFF. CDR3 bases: TGTGCCAGCAGTGGACAGGGGCGGAATGAGCAGTTCTTC. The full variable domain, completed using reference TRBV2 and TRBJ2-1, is EPEVTQTPSHQVTQMGQEVILRCVPISNHLYFYWYRQILGQKVEFLVSFYNNEISEKSEIFDDQFSVERPDGSNFTLKIRSTKLEDSAMYFCASSGQGRNEQFFGPGTRLTVL.

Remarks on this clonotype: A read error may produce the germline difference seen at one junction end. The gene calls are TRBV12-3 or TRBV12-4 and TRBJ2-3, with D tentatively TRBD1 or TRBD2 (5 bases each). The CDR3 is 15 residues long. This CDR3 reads CASSLVGDSADAQYF. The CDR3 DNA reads TGTGCCAGCAGTTTAGTGGGGGATAGCGCAGATGCGCAGTATTTT.

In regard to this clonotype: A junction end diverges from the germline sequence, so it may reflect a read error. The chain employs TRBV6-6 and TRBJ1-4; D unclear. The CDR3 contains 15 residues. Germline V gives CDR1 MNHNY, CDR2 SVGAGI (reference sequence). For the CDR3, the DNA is TGTGCCAGCAGTTACTTTACAGTTCCAAATGGAAAACTGTTTTTT. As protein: CASSYFTVPNGKLFF.

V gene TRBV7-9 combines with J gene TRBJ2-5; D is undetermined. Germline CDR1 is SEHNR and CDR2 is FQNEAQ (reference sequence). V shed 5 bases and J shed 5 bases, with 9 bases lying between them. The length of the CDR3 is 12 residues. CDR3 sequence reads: CASSPIGETQYF. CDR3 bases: TGTGCCAGCAGCCCAATTGGGGAGACCCAGTACTTC.

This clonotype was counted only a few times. The CDR3 DNA is TGCGCCAGCAGCTTGCCGACAGACTCCTACAATGAGCAGTACTTC. It specifies CASSLPTDSYNEQYF. The J gene is TRBJ2-1, the V gene TRBV5-1, with D maybe TRBD1 (5 bases). TRBJ2-7 matches the DNA end more closely, so the J call is doubtful. The CDR3 is made up of 15 amino acids. CDR1 is SGHRS, CDR2 YFSETQ, per germline.

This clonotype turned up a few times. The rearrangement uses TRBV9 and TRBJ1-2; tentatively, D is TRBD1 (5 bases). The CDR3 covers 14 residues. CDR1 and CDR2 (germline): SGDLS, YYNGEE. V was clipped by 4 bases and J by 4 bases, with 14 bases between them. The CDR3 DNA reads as TGTGCCAGCAGCAATGGGAGGGGCCCCTATGGCTACACCTTC. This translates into CASSNGRGPYGYTF.

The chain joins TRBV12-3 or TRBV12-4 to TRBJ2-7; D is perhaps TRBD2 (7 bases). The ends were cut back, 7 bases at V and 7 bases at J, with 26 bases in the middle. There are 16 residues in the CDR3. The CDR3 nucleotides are TGTGCCAGCACCACCGGGGGGCCGAGCTCCTACAATGAGCAGTACTTC. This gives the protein CASTTGGPSSYNEQYF.

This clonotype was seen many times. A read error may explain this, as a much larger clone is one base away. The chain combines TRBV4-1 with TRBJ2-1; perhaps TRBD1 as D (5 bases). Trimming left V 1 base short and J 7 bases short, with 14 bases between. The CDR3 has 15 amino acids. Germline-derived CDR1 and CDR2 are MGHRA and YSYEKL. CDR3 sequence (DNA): TGCGCCAGCAGCCAAGGGGGATACCCAGGGAATGAGCAGTTCTTC. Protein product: CASSQGGYPGNEQFF.

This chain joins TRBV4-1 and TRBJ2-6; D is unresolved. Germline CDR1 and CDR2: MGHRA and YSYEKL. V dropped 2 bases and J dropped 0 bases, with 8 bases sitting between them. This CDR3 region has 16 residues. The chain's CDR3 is CASSQSGDSGANVLTF. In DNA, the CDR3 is TGCGCCAGCAGCCAAAGTGGGGACTCTGGGGCCAACGTCCTGACTTTC.

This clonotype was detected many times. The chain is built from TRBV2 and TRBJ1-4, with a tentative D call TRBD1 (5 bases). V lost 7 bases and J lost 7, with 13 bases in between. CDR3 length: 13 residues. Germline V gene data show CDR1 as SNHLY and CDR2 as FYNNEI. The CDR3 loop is CASNGGVSEKLFF. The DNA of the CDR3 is TGTGCCAGCAACGGGGGAGTAAGTGAAAAACTGTTTTTT.

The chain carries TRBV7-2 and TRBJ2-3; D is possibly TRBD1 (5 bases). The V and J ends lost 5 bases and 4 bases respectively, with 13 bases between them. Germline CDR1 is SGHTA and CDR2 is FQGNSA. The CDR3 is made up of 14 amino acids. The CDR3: CASSRTLRADTQYF. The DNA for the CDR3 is TGTGCCAGCAGCCGGACACTTCGCGCAGATACGCAGTATTTT.

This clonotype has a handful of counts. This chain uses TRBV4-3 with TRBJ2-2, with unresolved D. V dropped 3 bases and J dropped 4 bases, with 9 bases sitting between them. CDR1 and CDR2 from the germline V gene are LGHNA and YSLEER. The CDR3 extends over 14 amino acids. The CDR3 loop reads CASSHPRTTGELFF. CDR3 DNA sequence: TGCGCCAGCAGCCACCCCAGGACCACCGGGGAGCTGTTTTTT.

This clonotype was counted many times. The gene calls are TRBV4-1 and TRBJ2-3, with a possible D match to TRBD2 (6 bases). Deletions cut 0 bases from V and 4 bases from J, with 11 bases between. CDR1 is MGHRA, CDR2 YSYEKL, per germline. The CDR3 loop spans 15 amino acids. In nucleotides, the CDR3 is TGCGCCAGCAGCCAAGATGGGGGGTTGGCAGATACGCAGTATTTT. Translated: CASSQDGGLADTQYF.

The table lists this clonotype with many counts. CDR3 region: CASSLQGATYGYTF. The CDR3 nucleotides read TGTGCCAGCAGTTTACAGGGGGCTACATATGGCTACACCTTC. This sequence joins TRBV12-3 or TRBV12-4 and TRBJ1-2; TRBD1 matches 8 bases. The trim removed 2 bases at V and 5 bases at J, leaving 4 bases unmatched. The CDR3 runs 14 residues.